This paragraph reports one T cell receptor beta chain. Antigen specificity is unknown. With 60 Vbeta and 13 Jbeta primers, the PCR was carried out. The protocol was immunoSEQ multiplex PCR, while the TCRdb copy is restricted to in-frame clones and leaves out a portion. The table lists about 160,000 clones, about 81% of them singletons, with about 1.6% in the top ten. The CDR3 sequence is 14 residues long. The V end was cut by 5 bases, the J end by 0 bases, with 11 bases between. CDR1 is GTSNPN, CDR2 SVGIG, per germline (reference sequence). The sample comes from a study of cytomegalovirus exposure and HLA in healthy donors. Study-level points and caveats: Cytomegalovirus status was reportedly diagnosed by the classifier with high sensitivity and specificity. A later analysis associated 15,000 or so TCR beta sequences with HLA alleles at a 0.05 false discovery rate.

V usage is TRBV30 and J usage is TRBJ1-3; D is possibly TRBD1 (6 bases). The sequence derives from a girl between 5 and 17 years old in good health and CMV-seropositive. Sequenced sample: PBMCs. The CDR3 DNA follows: TGTGCCTGGGACAGGTTCAGCTCTGGAAACACCATATATTTT. Translation: CAWDRFSSGNTIYF.